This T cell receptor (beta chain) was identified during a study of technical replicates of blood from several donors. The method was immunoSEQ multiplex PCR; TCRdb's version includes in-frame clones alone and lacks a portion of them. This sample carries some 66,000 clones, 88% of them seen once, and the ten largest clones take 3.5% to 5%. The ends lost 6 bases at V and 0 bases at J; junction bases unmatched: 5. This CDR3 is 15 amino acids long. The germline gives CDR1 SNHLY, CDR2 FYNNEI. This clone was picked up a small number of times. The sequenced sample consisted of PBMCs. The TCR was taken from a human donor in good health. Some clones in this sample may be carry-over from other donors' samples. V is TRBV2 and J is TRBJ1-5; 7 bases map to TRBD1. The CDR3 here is CASRRDRNSNQPQHF. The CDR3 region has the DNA TGTGCCAGCAGGAGGGACAGAAATAGCAATCAGCCCCAGCATTTT.